This T cell receptor (beta chain) was observed in a study of blood T cell repertoires in COVID-19. Study summary: The cDNA or gDNA used as material had been derived from T cells, B-cell-depleted T cells, or PBMCs.

As processed by the authors: Quantification of nucleated cells was approximated via reference gene primer amplification. Profiled with immunoSEQ multiplex PCR; TCRdb holds only in-frame clones, not every one. The V and J calls and the clone size are those of that table, but D and trimming were determined from the DNA. The sample lists roughly 150,000 clones, 78% occurring once. The V end was cut by 0 bases, the J end by 3 bases, with 4 bases between. The CDR3 length is 13 residues. Germline-derived CDR1 and CDR2 are SGHNT and YYREEE (reference sequence). V usage is TRBV5-4 and J usage is TRBJ2-1; unclear D gene. Sequencing input: peripheral blood. This TCR was sampled from a man in his 60s who had recovered from COVID-19. This CDR3 is CASSLGLYNEQFF. DNA for the CDR3: TGTGCCAGCAGCTTGGGACTCTACAATGAGCAGTTCTTC.